This passage covers 32 T cell receptor beta chains from one sample sequenced in a study of cytomegalovirus exposure and HLA in healthy donors. The PCR made use of 60 Vbeta and 13 Jbeta primers. Libraries were prepared by immunoSEQ multiplex PCR; TCRdb keeps only in-frame clonotypes and omits some of them. Of 150,000 to 200,000 clones in the sample, approximately 83% are singletons; the top ten hold 3.1%. The specimen was PBMCs. Every receptor here comes from a male donor in good health and CMV-seronegative.

This chain connects TRBV18 to TRBJ2-6, with 8 bases lining up with TRBD1. CDR3 length: 16 residues. Germline V CDR1 and CDR2: KGHSH, LQKENI. V lost 6 bases, J lost 4 bases, and 8 bases stayed unmatched. The CDR3 protein is CASSFSQGAGANVLTF. The CDR3 nucleotides read TGTGCCAGCTCTTTTTCTCAGGGGGCCGGGGCCAACGTCCTGACTTTC. The full variable domain, rest sourced from reference TRBV18 and TRBJ2-6, is NAGVMQNPRHLVRRRGQEARLRCSPMKGHSHVYWYRQLPEEGLKFMVYLQKENIIDESGMPKERFSAEFPKEGPSILRIQQVVRGDSAAYFCASSFSQGAGANVLTFGAGSRLTVL.

The CDR3 sequence: CASSSMTGQETQYF. CDR3 in DNA: TGTGCCAGCAGTTCGATGACAGGCCAAGAGACCCAGTACTTC. This rearrangement joins TRBV7-9 to TRBJ2-5; tentatively, D is TRBD1 (6 bases). This CDR3 is 14 amino acids long. Germline V gene data show CDR1 as SEHNR and CDR2 as FQNEAQ (reference sequence). V was shortened by 6 bases and J by 1 base, with 12 bases between the two germline ends.

The J gene is TRBJ1-1, the V gene TRBV27; 7 nucleotides match TRBD1. After removal of 5 bases from V and 1 base from J, the junction contained 7 bases not matched to a gene. Germline V gene sequence: CDR1 MNHEY, CDR2 SMNVEV (reference sequence). The CDR3 has 15 residues. The CDR3: CASSRLGGPNTEAFF. CDR3 bases: TGTGCCAGCAGTCGCCTAGGGGGCCCGAACACTGAAGCTTTCTTT.

In its sample, this clone was seen a few times. This chain links TRBV5-5 with TRBJ2-5, with D unresolved. Germline CDR1 is SGHKS and CDR2 is YYEKEE (reference sequence). The V and J ends lost 0 bases and 9 bases respectively, with 6 bases between them. The CDR3 is 11 residues long. The CDR3 is CASSLDTAQYF. The CDR3 nucleotides read TGTGCCAGCAGCTTGGATACAGCCCAGTACTTC.

This chain links TRBV28 with TRBJ1-1; maybe TRBD1 (5 bases). Germline CDR1 and CDR2: MDHEN and SYDVKM. Trimming pared 5 bases from V and 3 bases from J, leaving 10 bases between. The CDR3 covers 13 residues. Written as DNA, the CDR3 is TGTGCCAGCAGTCCTCAGGGATACACTGAAGCTTTCTTT. Protein product: CASSPQGYTEAFF.

A note on this clone: A junction end diverges from the germline sequence, so it may reflect a read error. J is TRBJ1-1 and V is TRBV28, with D possibly being TRBD1 (6 bases). The CDR3 runs to 13 residues. The germline V gene has CDR1 MDHEN and CDR2 SYDVKM. CDR3 in DNA: TGTGCCAACTCCGAGCAGGGGAACCCTGAAGCTTTCTTT. It specifies CANSEQGNPEAFF.

In its sample, this clone was seen a few times. The V call is TRBV6-6, the J call TRBJ1-2; no firm D call. V shed 6 bases and J shed 1 base, with 12 bases lying between them. This CDR3 spans 14 amino acids. Germline CDR1 is MNHNY and CDR2 is SVGAGI (reference sequence). CDR3 region: CASRRAGLNYGYTF. The CDR3 nucleotides read TGTGCCAGCAGGCGCGCGGGTCTTAACTATGGCTACACCTTC.

The chain recombines TRBV7-2 with TRBJ2-1; 8 bases map to TRBD2. The CDR3 extends over 16 amino acids. The germline V gene has CDR1 SGHTA and CDR2 FQGNSA. V gave up 11 bases and J gave up 2 bases; unmatched junction bases: 14. CDR3 sequence reads: CASFPDSGRPYNEQFF. CDR3 nucleotides: TGTGCCTCTTTCCCGGACAGCGGGAGACCCTACAATGAGCAGTTCTTC.

The CDR3 bases are TGTGCCAGCAGCCGGCGACAGGGAGGCAACACTGAAGCTTTCTTT. It is translated as CASSRRQGGNTEAFF. J is TRBJ1-1 and V is TRBV5-8; 7 bases map to TRBD1. V gave up 4 bases and J gave up 2 bases; unmatched junction bases: 8. This CDR3 region has 15 residues. The germline CDR1 and CDR2 sequences are SGHTS and YDEGEE.

The chain combines TRBV27 with TRBJ1-2; D not certain. Germline CDR1 is MNHEY and CDR2 is SMNVEV (reference sequence). Trimming stripped 3 bases from V and 3 bases from J, with 17 bases between. There are 16 residues in the CDR3. This chain's CDR3 is CASSFLGRERDYGYTF. The DNA of the CDR3 is TGTGCCAGCAGTTTCCTTGGGCGGGAAAGGGACTATGGCTACACCTTC.

V usage is TRBV19 and J usage is TRBJ1-1; D ambiguous. Deletions cut 4 bases from V and 1 base from J, with 13 bases between. Germline CDR1 reads LNHDA; CDR2 reads SQIVND (reference sequence). The CDR3 length is 15 residues. CDR3 DNA: TGTGCCAGTAGTACGGGAGGTCGGGGGAACACTGAAGCTTTCTTT. It codes for CASSTGGRGNTEAFF.

The chain carries TRBV28 and TRBJ2-3; possibly TRBD1 for D (6 bases). CDR1 is MDHEN, CDR2 SYDVKM, per germline. The CDR3 is made up of 15 amino acids. The V end lost 6 bases, the J end lost 1 base, and 14 bases lay between the germline ends. CDR3 in amino acids: CASSPRGLGTDTQYF. In DNA form, the CDR3 reads TGTGCCAGCAGCCCCAGGGGTCTTGGCACAGATACGCAGTATTTT.

The chain combines TRBV30 with TRBJ1-1; 11 bases map to TRBD1. V was pared by 8 bases and J by 10 bases, with 9 bases of the junction left unmatched. The CDR3 has 12 amino acids. Germline V gene data show CDR1 as GTSNPN and CDR2 as SVGIG (reference sequence). The CDR3 DNA follows: TGTGCCGGCCGGGACAGGGGGTCTGTAGCTTTCTTT. The encoded protein is CAGRDRGSVAFF. The variable domain in full, with the rest retrieved from reference TRBV30 and TRBJ1-1, is SQTIHQWPATLVQPVGSPLSLECTVEGTSNPNLYWYRQAAGRGLQLLFYSVGIGQISSEVPQNLSASRPQDRQFILSSKKLLLSDSGFYLCAGRDRGSVAFFGQGTRLTVV.

Points on this clone: Distinct nucleotide sequences in the sample also encode this CDR3. The rearrangement uses TRBV28 and TRBJ1-2; 7 bases agree with TRBD1. In germline, CDR1 is MDHEN, CDR2 SYDVKM. This CDR3 spans 17 amino acids. The ends lost 11 bases at V and 4 bases at J; junction bases unmatched: 22. This chain's CDR3 is CAGGTGDRSLNAYGYTF. DNA for the CDR3: TGTGCCGGAGGGACCGGGGACAGATCACTTAATGCCTATGGCTACACCTTC.

The rearrangement links TRBV4-3 to TRBJ1-5; possible D gene TRBD1, 6 bases. The CDR3 is 14 residues long. V gave up 4 bases and J gave up 4 bases, with 11 bases separating them. Germline CDR1 LGHNA, CDR2 YSLEER. The CDR3 DNA reads TGCGCCAGCAGCCCAAGGGGGGGAAATCAGCCCCAGCATTTT. The encoded protein is CASSPRGGNQPQHF.

This clone was counted a single time. The gene calls are TRBV28 and TRBJ1-4, with D possibly being TRBD1 (6 bases). The length of the CDR3 is 15 residues. The germline V gene encodes CDR1 MDHEN and CDR2 SYDVKM. V was clipped by 1 base and J by 5 bases, with 11 bases between them. As DNA, the CDR3 is TGTGCCAGCAGTTTATCGTCAGGGGCAAATGAAAAACTGTTTTTT. It yields the protein CASSLSSGANEKLFF.

The rearrangement joins TRBV11-2 to TRBJ2-7, with D hard to call. Trimming took 1 base from V and 6 from J, leaving 10 bases between them. The germline CDR1 and CDR2 sequences are SGHAT and FQNNGV. The CDR3 runs to 13 residues. CDR3 sequence (DNA): TGTGCCAGCAGCTTAGCCCCCTTCTCCGAGCAGTACTTC. Translated: CASSLAPFSEQYF.

V and J are TRBV7-2 and TRBJ2-5; possible D gene TRBD2, 6 bases. The CDR3 extends over 15 amino acids. Trimming pared 5 bases from V and 7 bases from J, leaving 20 bases between. CDR1 and CDR2 from the germline V gene are SGHTA and FQGNSA. CDR3 region: CASSPPGLRVGTQYF. For the CDR3, the DNA is TGTGCCAGCAGCCCTCCGGGACTCAGGGTGGGGACCCAGTACTTC.

The gene calls are TRBV7-2 and TRBJ2-7; weak D call: TRBD1 (6 bases). V was cut by 3 bases and J by 3 bases, with 9 bases left in between. The CDR3 has 13 residues. Looked up from germline, CDR1 is SGHTA and CDR2 is FQGNSA. The CDR3 here is CASSLNRDYEQYF. DNA for the CDR3: TGTGCCAGCAGCTTGAACAGGGACTACGAGCAGTACTTC. The full variable domain, rest sourced from reference TRBV7-2 and TRBJ2-7, is GAGVSQSPSNKVTEKGKDVELRCDPISGHTALYWYRQSLGQGLEFLIYFQGNSAPDKSGLPSDRFSAERTGGSVSTLTIQRTQQEDSAVYLCASSLNRDYEQYFGPGTRLTVT.

The chain employs TRBV29-1 and TRBJ2-2, with 11 bases aligning to TRBD2. This CDR3 contains 17 residues. With 4 bases clipped from V and 3 bases from J, the junction kept 10 bases outside the gene matches. Germline values: CDR1 SQVTM, CDR2 ANQGSEA. In DNA, the CDR3 is TGCAGCGTTGGGGCCGTTAGCGGGGGGGCCGACACCGGGGAGCTGTTTTTT. Its translation: CSVGAVSGGADTGELFF.

The gene calls are TRBV29-1 and TRBJ1-1; no definite D call. CDR1 and CDR2 (germline): SQVTM, ANQGSEA. CDR3 size: 13 residues. With 1 base removed from V and 1 base from J, the gap between germline ends came to 7 bases. The CDR3 loop reads CSVEGNRNTEAFF. For the CDR3, the DNA is TGCAGCGTTGAAGGTAACAGGAACACTGAAGCTTTCTTT.

The V and J genes are TRBV5-6 and TRBJ1-2; TRBD1 aligns across 8 bases. V was clipped by 2 bases and J by 2 bases; unmatched bases: 5. The CDR3 totals 15 residues. Per the germline V gene, CDR1 is SGHDT and CDR2 is YYEEEE. CDR3 sequence (DNA): TGTGCCAGCAGCTTACAGGACAGGGAAAACTATGGCTACACCTTC. This encodes CASSLQDRENYGYTF.

This clone turned up a few times. The V and J genes are TRBV28 and TRBJ1-5, with D tentatively TRBD1 (5 bases). Germline loops: CDR1 MDHEN, CDR2 SYDVKM. The CDR3 consists of 14 residues. V lost 1 base, J lost 6 bases, and 10 bases lay in between. The CDR3 coding sequence is TGTGCCAGCAGTTTATCGGGGGAGGCTCAGCCCCAGCATTTT. Its protein product is CASSLSGEAQPQHF.

This clone was seen more than once but under ten times. The rearrangement links TRBV9 to TRBJ2-7; 7 bases match TRBD1. The CDR3 is 14 residues long. Germline V lookup: CDR1 SGDLS, CDR2 YYNGEE. After removal of 4 bases from V and 3 bases from J, the junction contained 7 bases not matched to a gene. CDR3 nucleotides: TGTGCCAGCAGCAACCCAAACAGGGGCTACGAGCAGTACTTC. This encodes CASSNPNRGYEQYF.

Only one count was recorded for this clone. The V call is TRBV28, the J call TRBJ2-1; 10 bases are a match to TRBD2. J was trimmed by 4 bases and V by 6 bases; bases with no gene match: 6. Germline V gives CDR1 MDHEN, CDR2 SYDVKM. This CDR3 is built from 15 residues. CDR3 region: CASRSSTSGYNEQFF. The CDR3 DNA sequence: TGTGCCAGCAGATCTTCGACTAGCGGGTACAATGAGCAGTTCTTC.

This clone was counted only a few times. The genes are TRBV19 and TRBJ2-1; the match to TRBD2 covers 8 bases. CDR1 LNHDA and CDR2 SQIVND come from the germline V gene (reference sequence). The CDR3 has 15 amino acids. The junction had 4 bases not matched to a gene; V was cut back by 1 base and J by 5 bases. The CDR3: CASSIAGRGNNEQFF. Here the CDR3 DNA reads TGTGCCAGTAGTATAGCCGGGAGGGGAAACAATGAGCAGTTCTTC.

This CDR3 is CASSPRVSSYNEQFF. DNA of the CDR3: TGTGCCAGCAGCCCCAGGGTTAGCTCCTACAATGAGCAGTTCTTC. The J gene is TRBJ2-1, the V gene TRBV11-3; D may be TRBD1 (5 bases). Trimming took 5 bases from V and 0 from J, leaving 11 bases between them. The CDR3 totals 15 residues. Germline V lookup: CDR1 SGHNT, CDR2 YENEEA.

A few counts support this clone. The chain uses TRBV5-1 and TRBJ2-2; D possibly corresponds to TRBD1 (6 bases). The V gene lost 4 bases and the J gene lost 4 bases, with 11 bases spanning the gap. Per germline, CDR1 SGHRS and CDR2 YFSETQ. The CDR3 sequence is 14 residues long. CDR3 bases: TGCGCCAGCAGCCCGGGACAAGTCACCGGGGAGCTGTTTTTT. Translated, it gives CASSPGQVTGELFF.

The chain recombines TRBV28 with TRBJ2-7, with D perhaps TRBD2 (5 bases). Trimming took off 3 bases at V and 0 bases at J, with 18 bases between the two ends. Germline lookup yields CDR1 MDHEN and CDR2 SYDVKM. The CDR3 runs 17 residues. The CDR3 sequence: CASSFQFGAASSYEQYF. The CDR3 nucleotides read TGTGCCAGCAGTTTTCAGTTTGGAGCGGCCAGCTCCTACGAGCAGTACTTC.

With regard to this clone: At one boundary the junction diverges from the germline segment, which might be a read error. The J gene is TRBJ1-4, the V gene TRBV20-1, with no clear D. In germline, CDR1 is DFQATT, CDR2 SNEGSKA (reference sequence). This CDR3 has 8 residues. The CDR3 coding sequence is TGCAGTGCTAGAGATCGAGTTTTT. Translated, it gives CSARDRVF.

A few counts support this clone. The chain uses TRBV4-3 and TRBJ2-1, with no clear D. The CDR3 contains 14 residues. The germline CDR1 and CDR2 sequences are LGHNA and YSLEER. V was clipped by 6 bases and J by 2 bases, with 11 bases between them. The DNA of the CDR3 is TGCGCCAGCAGTCGCGAGGCGGCCTACAATGAGCAGTTCTTC. Its translation is CASSREAAYNEQFF.

This chain uses TRBV9 with TRBJ2-2; TRBD1 matches 9 bases. The CDR3 has 17 residues. The V gene end was trimmed by 0 bases and the J gene end by 5 bases; junction bases not matched to a gene: 8. Germline assignment: CDR1 SGDLS and CDR2 YYNGEE. This chain's CDR3 is CASSVARTGGDTGELFF. For the CDR3, the DNA is TGTGCCAGCAGCGTAGCCAGAACAGGGGGCGATACCGGGGAGCTGTTTTTT.